The next 15 T cell receptor beta chains were all read from a single sample in a study of response to subunit inactivated influenza vaccine. Using its own MiXCR run on the RT-PCR reads, TCRdb lists one record per CDR3 protein. The sample consists of 450,000 to 600,000 distinct CDR3 sequences, around 7.7% of them appearing once. The material sequenced was PBMCs from blood, taken less than 30 months after vaccination. These receptors originate from a man aged 50-75 years who received an inactivated influenza vaccine.

The gene calls are TRBV2 and TRBJ1-1; 10 bases line up with TRBD1. CDR3 length: 12 residues. Germline V gene data show CDR1 as SNHLY and CDR2 as FYNNEI. The trim removed 11 bases at V and 8 bases at J, leaving 8 bases unmatched. The CDR3 DNA is TGTGCCGGCCAGACAGGGGGCGTCGAAGCTTTCTTT. Translated, it gives CAGQTGGVEAFF.

This clonotype was picked up many times. The rearrangement links TRBV7-6 to TRBJ1-1; D gene uncertain. Germline CDR1 is SGHVS and CDR2 is FNYEAQ. The length of the CDR3 is 14 residues. Trimming removed 1 base from V and 2 bases from J, with 8 bases in between. The CDR3 spells CASSLVSENTEAFF. The CDR3 region has the DNA TGTGCCAGCAGCTTAGTATCCGAAAACACTGAAGCTTTCTTT.

The chain employs TRBV21-1 and TRBJ2-1; no DNA check was done on the table's D call, TRBD1. TRBV21-1 counts as a pseudogene. The CDR3 totals 14 residues. The CDR3 loop is CASSKRGGVDEQFF. The CDR3 nucleotides are TGTGCCAGCAGCAAGCGGGGGGGCGTCGATGAGCAGTTCTTC.

This clonotype came up many times. This sequence joins TRBV12-3 or TRBV12-4 and TRBJ1-2; D is uncertain. Trimming took off 8 bases at V and 0 bases at J, with 10 bases between the two ends. CDR3 length: 13 amino acids. DNA for the CDR3: TGTGCCAGCCGCCCGCCAGCTAACTATGGCTACACCTTC. Its translation: CASRPPANYGYTF.

V and J are TRBV20-1 and TRBJ2-5; 10 nucleotides line up with TRBD2. CDR1 is DFQATT and CDR2 is SNEGSKA in the germline V gene (reference sequence). Trimming cost V 2 bases and J 2 bases; bases outside gene matches: 8. The CDR3 loop spans 16 amino acids. CDR3 nucleotides: TGCAGTGCTAGACCGGGACTAGCGTTGTGGCAAGAGACCCAGTACTTC. Translating it yields CSARPGLALWQETQYF.

This clonotype was detected a few times. The chain uses TRBV6-5 and TRBJ2-1; D unclear. Trimming took 0 bases from V and 3 from J, leaving 9 bases between them. CDR3 length: 15 amino acids. Germline V gives CDR1 MNHEY, CDR2 SVGAGI. The CDR3 DNA reads as TGTGCCAGCAGTTACTCGCCCGCCATCTACAATGAGCAGTTCTTC. Protein sequence: CASSYSPAIYNEQFF.

The chain couples TRBV11-2 to TRBJ2-3; D gene unclear. Germline V lookup: CDR1 SGHAT, CDR2 FQNNGV. V lost 1 base and J 1 base, leaving 6 bases between the germline ends. The CDR3 length is 14 residues. CDR3 in DNA: TGTGCCAGCAGCTTAGTTTGGGGCACAGATACGCAGTATTTT. Protein product: CASSLVWGTDTQYF.

This clonotype was detected only once. J is TRBJ2-2 and V is TRBV29-1; a possible D gene is TRBD2 (6 bases). This CDR3 has 14 amino acids. Germline V gives CDR1 SQVTM, CDR2 ANQGSEA. With 8 bases removed from V and 0 bases from J, the gap between germline ends came to 13 bases. The CDR3 bases are TGCAGCTACATCGGAGGGGCGAACACCGGGGAGCTGTTTTTT. Residues: CSYIGGANTGELFF.

This clonotype was seen a few times. V and J are TRBV20-1 and TRBJ2-1; TRBD2 aligns across 9 bases. The V and J ends lost 0 bases and 7 bases, in that order; junction bases with no gene match: 13. This CDR3 has 17 amino acids. The germline V gene has CDR1 DFQATT and CDR2 SNEGSKA (reference sequence). CDR3 DNA sequence: TGCAGTGCTAGAGATCGGTGGCGGGAGGGTTCGGTGAATGAGCAGTTCTTC. Translated, it gives CSARDRWREGSVNEQFF.

The chain recombines TRBV3-1 with TRBJ2-3, with 8 nucleotides matching TRBD2. In germline, CDR1 is LGHDT, CDR2 YNNKEL (reference sequence). Trimming removed 3 bases from V and 3 bases from J; junction bases left unmatched: 8. This CDR3 has 16 residues. The CDR3 spells CASSQTSVPGTDTQYF. The CDR3 region has the DNA TGTGCCAGCAGCCAGACTAGCGTGCCAGGGACAGATACGCAGTATTTT.

In this sample, this clonotype turned up a few times. The chain couples TRBV20-1 to TRBJ2-1; D not certain. V was trimmed by 1 base and J by 3 bases, leaving 10 bases between them. Germline V gene sequence: CDR1 DFQATT, CDR2 SNEGSKA (reference sequence). The length of the CDR3 is 14 residues. Here the CDR3 DNA reads TGCAGTGCTAGAGGCCAGAGTGTCTACAATGAGCAGTTCTTC. It is translated as CSARGQSVYNEQFF.

In its sample, this clonotype was seen many times. This chain connects TRBV4-3 to TRBJ2-1; 8 bases agree with TRBD2. The CDR3 consists of 17 residues. With V trimmed by 1 base and J by 1 base, 6 bases remained unmatched. Germline V gene sequence: CDR1 LGHNA, CDR2 YSLEER. CDR3 in DNA: TGCGCCAGCAGCCAAGGCATAGCGGGGACATCCTACAATGAGCAGTTCTTC. Translation: CASSQGIAGTSYNEQFF.

This clonotype was seen many times. The chain couples TRBV6-1 to TRBJ2-7, with a weak D call TRBD1 (7 bases). The CDR3 contains 15 residues. Germline lookup yields CDR1 MNHNS and CDR2 SASEGT. V was pared by 6 bases and J by 6 bases, with 21 bases between. In nucleotides, the CDR3 is TGTGCCAGCAGCCCAGGTGGAGGGGGCAAGAGCGAGCAGTACTTC. Its protein is CASSPGGGGKSEQYF.

This clonotype was counted at least ten times. CDR3 sequence: CSARATNNEQFF. The DNA of the CDR3 is TGCAGTGCTAGGGCTACTAACAATGAGCAGTTCTTC. The V call is TRBV20-1, the J call TRBJ2-1; D gene uncertain. This CDR3 spans 12 amino acids. V lost 3 bases to trimming and J lost 5 bases, with 8 bases between them. Germline V gives CDR1 DFQATT, CDR2 SNEGSKA (reference sequence).

This clonotype was seen repeatedly, ten times or more. The genes are TRBV29-1 and TRBJ2-7, with D unclear. This CDR3 contains 15 residues. The ends were cut back, 0 bases at V and 0 bases at J, with 12 bases in the middle. Germline V CDR1 and CDR2: SQVTM, ANQGSEA. The CDR3 loop is CSVEDWASSSYEQYF. The CDR3, as DNA: TGCAGCGTTGAAGACTGGGCAAGCAGCTCCTACGAGCAGTACTTC.